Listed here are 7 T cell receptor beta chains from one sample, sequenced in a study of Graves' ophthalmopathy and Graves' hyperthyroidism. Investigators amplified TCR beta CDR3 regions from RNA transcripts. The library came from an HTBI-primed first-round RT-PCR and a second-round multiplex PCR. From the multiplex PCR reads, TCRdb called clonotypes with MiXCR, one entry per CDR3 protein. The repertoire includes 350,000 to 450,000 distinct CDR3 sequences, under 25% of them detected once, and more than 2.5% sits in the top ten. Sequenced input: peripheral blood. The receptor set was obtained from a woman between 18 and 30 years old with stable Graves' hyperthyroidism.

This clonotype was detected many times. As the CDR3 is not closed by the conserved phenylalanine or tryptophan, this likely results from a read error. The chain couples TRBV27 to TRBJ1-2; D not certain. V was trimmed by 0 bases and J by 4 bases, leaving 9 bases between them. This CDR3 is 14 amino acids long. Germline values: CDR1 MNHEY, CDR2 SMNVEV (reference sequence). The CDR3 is CASSLSGRVYGYTL. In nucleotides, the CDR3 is TGTGCCAGCAGTTTATCGGGCCGGGTCTATGGCTACACCCTC.

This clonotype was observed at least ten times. The CDR3 sequence is CASSYLLREEQYF. Written as DNA, the CDR3 is TGTGCCAGCAGTTACTTACTTAGGGAGGAGCAGTACTTC. This sequence joins TRBV6-5 and TRBJ2-7; weak D call: TRBD2 (5 bases). Germline CDR1 MNHEY, CDR2 SVGAGI. V was cut by 1 base and J by 7 bases, with 11 bases left in between. The CDR3 runs to 13 residues.

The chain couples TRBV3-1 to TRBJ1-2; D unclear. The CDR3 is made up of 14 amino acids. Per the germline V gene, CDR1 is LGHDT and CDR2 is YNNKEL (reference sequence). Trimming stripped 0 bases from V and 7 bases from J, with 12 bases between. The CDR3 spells CASSQESVRGGYTF. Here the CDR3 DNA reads TGTGCCAGCAGCCAAGAATCGGTTCGGGGTGGCTACACCTTC.

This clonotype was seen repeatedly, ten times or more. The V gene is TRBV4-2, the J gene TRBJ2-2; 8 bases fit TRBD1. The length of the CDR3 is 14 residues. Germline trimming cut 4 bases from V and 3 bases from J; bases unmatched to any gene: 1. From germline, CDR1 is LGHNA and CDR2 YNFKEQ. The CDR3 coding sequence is TGTGCCAGCAGCCTGGGACAGGACACCGGGGAGCTGTTTTTT. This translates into CASSLGQDTGELFF.

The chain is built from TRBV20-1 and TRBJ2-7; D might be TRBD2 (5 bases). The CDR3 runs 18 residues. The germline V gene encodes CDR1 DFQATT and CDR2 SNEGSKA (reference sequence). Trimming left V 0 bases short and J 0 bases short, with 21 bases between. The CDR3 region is CSARDQKGEGGSSYEQYF. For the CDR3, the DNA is TGCAGTGCTAGAGACCAAAAGGGCGAGGGCGGCAGCTCCTACGAGCAGTACTTC.

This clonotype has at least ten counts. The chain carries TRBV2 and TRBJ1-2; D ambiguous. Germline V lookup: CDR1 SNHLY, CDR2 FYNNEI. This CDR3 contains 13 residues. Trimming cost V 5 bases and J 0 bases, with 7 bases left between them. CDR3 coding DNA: TGTGCCAGCAGTCCCAGCGCTAACTATGGCTACACCTTC. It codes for CASSPSANYGYTF.

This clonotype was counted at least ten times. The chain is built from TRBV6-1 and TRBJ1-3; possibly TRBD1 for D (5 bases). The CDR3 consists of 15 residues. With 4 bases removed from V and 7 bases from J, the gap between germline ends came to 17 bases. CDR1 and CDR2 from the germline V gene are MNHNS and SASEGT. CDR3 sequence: CASSARGRGRNTIYF. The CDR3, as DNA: TGTGCCAGCAGTGCCCGAGGGCGGGGCAGGAACACCATATATTTT.